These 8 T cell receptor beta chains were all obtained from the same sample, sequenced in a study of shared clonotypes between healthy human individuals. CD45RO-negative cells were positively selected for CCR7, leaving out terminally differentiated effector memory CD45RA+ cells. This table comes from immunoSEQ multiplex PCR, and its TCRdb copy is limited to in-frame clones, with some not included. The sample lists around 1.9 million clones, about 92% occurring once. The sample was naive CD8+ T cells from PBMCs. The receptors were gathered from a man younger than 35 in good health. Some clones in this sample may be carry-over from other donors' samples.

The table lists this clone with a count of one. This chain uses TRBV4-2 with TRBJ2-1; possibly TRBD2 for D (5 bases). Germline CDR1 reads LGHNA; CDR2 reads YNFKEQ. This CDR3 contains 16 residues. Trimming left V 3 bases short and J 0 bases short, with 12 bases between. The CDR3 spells CASSQEAVYSYNEQFF. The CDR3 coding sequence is TGTGCCAGCAGCCAGGAAGCGGTATACTCCTACAATGAGCAGTTCTTC.

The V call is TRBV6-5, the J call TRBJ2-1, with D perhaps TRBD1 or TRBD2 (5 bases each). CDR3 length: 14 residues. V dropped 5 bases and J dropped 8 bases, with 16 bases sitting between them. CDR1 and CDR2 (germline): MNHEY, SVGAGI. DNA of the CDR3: TGTGCCAGCAGTCAAAAAAACCTGGGGGATGAGCAGTTCTTC. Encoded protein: CASSQKNLGDEQFF.

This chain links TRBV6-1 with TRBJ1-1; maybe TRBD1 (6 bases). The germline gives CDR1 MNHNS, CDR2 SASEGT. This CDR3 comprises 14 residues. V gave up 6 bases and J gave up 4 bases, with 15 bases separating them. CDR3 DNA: TGTGCCAGCAGCCTGACAGGATTCGGCACTGAAGCTTTCTTT. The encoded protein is CASSLTGFGTEAFF.

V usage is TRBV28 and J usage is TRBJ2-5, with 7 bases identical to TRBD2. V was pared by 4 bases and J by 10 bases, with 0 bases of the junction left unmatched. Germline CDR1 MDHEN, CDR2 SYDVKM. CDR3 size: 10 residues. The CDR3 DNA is TGTGCCAGCAGTTCGGGGGGCCAGTACTTC. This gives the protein CASSSGGQYF.

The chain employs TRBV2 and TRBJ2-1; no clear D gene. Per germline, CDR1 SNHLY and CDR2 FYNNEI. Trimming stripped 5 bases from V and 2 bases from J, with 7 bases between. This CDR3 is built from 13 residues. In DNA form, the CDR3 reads TGTGCCAGCAGTCCACGGGCCTACAATGAGCAGTTCTTC. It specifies CASSPRAYNEQFF. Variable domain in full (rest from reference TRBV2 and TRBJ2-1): EPEVTQTPSHQVTQMGQEVILRCVPISNHLYFYWYRQILGQKVEFLVSFYNNEISEKSEIFDDQFSVERPDGSNFTLKIRSTKLEDSAMYFCASSPRAYNEQFFGPGTRLTVL.

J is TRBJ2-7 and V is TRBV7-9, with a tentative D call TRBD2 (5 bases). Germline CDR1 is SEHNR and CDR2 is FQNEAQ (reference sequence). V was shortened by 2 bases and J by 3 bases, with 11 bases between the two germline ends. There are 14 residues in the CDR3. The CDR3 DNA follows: TGTGCCAGCAGCTTATCCCGCGGGTTCTACGAGCAGTACTTC. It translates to CASSLSRGFYEQYF.

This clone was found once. CDR3 DNA sequence: TGTGCCAGCAGCACCGAGCGGGAGGGAAGCACAGATACGCAGTATTTT. Encoded protein: CASSTEREGSTDTQYF. The chain joins TRBV28 to TRBJ2-3; TRBD2 aligns across 10 bases. V was clipped by 6 bases and J by 0 bases; unmatched bases: 6. Per the germline V gene, CDR1 is MDHEN and CDR2 is SYDVKM. CDR3 length: 16 amino acids.

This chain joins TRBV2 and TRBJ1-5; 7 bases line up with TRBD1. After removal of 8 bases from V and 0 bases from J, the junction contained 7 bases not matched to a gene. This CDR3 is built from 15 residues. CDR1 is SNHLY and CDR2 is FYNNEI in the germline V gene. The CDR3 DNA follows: TGTGCCAGCCTGCTGACAGGGAGTAGCAATCAGCCCCAGCATTTT. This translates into CASLLTGSSNQPQHF.